The next 27 T cell receptor beta chains were all read from a single sample in a study of T cells in Graves' hyperthyroidism and ophthalmopathy. TCR beta CDR3 regions were amplified from RNA transcripts. HTBI primers were employed in a first-round RT-PCR of the TCR CDR3. TCRdb re-called the multiplex PCR reads through MiXCR, storing one row per CDR3 protein. The profile covers about 510,000 distinct CDR3 sequences, with 14% appearing a single time and around 14% taken by the ten largest. The sample comprised blood. All receptors come from a woman between 40 and 55 years old with Graves' hyperthyroidism.

The CDR3 is CASTLERTGMVYEQYF. The CDR3 nucleotides read TGTGCCAGTACCCTTGAAAGGACAGGGATGGTATACGAGCAGTACTTC. This chain links TRBV19 with TRBJ2-7; 8 bases fit TRBD1. V was clipped by 7 bases and J by 4 bases; unmatched bases: 15. CDR3 length: 16 residues. Germline V gene data show CDR1 as LNHDA and CDR2 as SQIVND (reference sequence). Supplemented by reference TRBV19 and TRBJ2-7, the full variable domain reads DGGITQSPKYLFRKEGQNVTLSCEQNLNHDAMYWYRQDPGQGLRLIYYSQIVNDFQKGDIAEGYSVSREKKESFPLTVTSAQKNPTAFYLCASTLERTGMVYEQYFGPGTRLTVT.

The rearrangement uses TRBV5-1 and TRBJ1-1, with TRBD1 identical over 7 bases. CDR3 length: 15 amino acids. Germline V gene data show CDR1 as SGHRS and CDR2 as YFSETQ. J was trimmed by 7 bases and V by 4 bases; bases with no gene match: 13. CDR3 nucleotide sequence: TGCGCCAGCAGCCTAGATATGACAGGGCTTGGTGAAGCTTTCTTT. Amino acids: CASSLDMTGLGEAFF.

In its sample, this clonotype was seen a few times. This rearrangement joins TRBV6-1 to TRBJ2-7; either TRBD1 or TRBD2 may fit D (6 bases each). From germline, CDR1 is MNHNS and CDR2 SASEGT. Trimming removed 6 bases at V and 1 base at J, with 22 bases between. The CDR3 runs 17 residues. CDR3 DNA: TGTGCCAGCAGAACGGACTACCTACCTAGGGGGTCCTACGAGCAGTACTTC. Its translation: CASRTDYLPRGSYEQYF.

There are many counts of this clonotype. The chain has TRBV7-2 and TRBJ2-2; TRBD2 is a possible D gene (5 bases). V was trimmed by 1 base and J by 9 bases, leaving 12 bases between them. CDR1 and CDR2 from the germline V gene are SGHTA and FQGNSA. This CDR3 contains 14 residues. CDR3 sequence reads: CASSLVASSRELFF. The CDR3 DNA sequence: TGTGCCAGCAGCTTAGTGGCTAGCTCCCGGGAGCTGTTTTTT.

A few counts support this clonotype. The chain is built from TRBV12-5 and TRBJ2-7; 8 bases align to TRBD2. This CDR3 comprises 17 residues. The germline gives CDR1 LGHNT, CDR2 FRNRAP. V lost 4 bases and J lost 0; bases outside the gene matches: 11. As DNA, the CDR3 is TGTGCTAGTGGTTCCGCTATAGGAGCGGGGGACTCCTACGAGCAGTACTTC. Translation gives CASGSAIGAGDSYEQYF. Based on the CDR3 plus reference TRBV12-5 and TRBJ2-7, the full variable domain is DARVTQTPRHKVTEMGQEVTMRCQPILGHNTVFWYRQTMMQGLELLAYFRNRAPLDDSGMPKDRFSAEMPDATLATLKIQPSEPRDSAVYFCASGSAIGAGDSYEQYFGPGTRLTVT.

This clonotype has at least ten counts. The chain couples TRBV7-2 to TRBJ2-3, with D unclear. Deletions cut 7 bases from V and 2 bases from J, with 16 bases between. The CDR3 extends over 15 amino acids. Germline V lookup: CDR1 SGHTA, CDR2 FQGNSA. In DNA, the CDR3 is TGTGCCAGCAACCCCGGCCCCCGTCCCACAGATACGCAGTATTTT. It is translated as CASNPGPRPTDTQYF.

This chain joins TRBV15 and TRBJ2-7, with 8 nucleotides matching TRBD1. The CDR3 spans 14 residues. J gave up 2 bases and V 5 bases, and 5 bases lay outside the gene matches. Per the germline V gene, CDR1 is LNHNV and CDR2 is YYDKDF (reference sequence). This CDR3 reads CATSQTGVTYEQYF. DNA for the CDR3: TGTGCCACCAGCCAGACAGGGGTAACCTACGAGCAGTACTTC.

This clonotype occurred many times. This chain links TRBV15 with TRBJ1-2; D not certain. The CDR3 consists of 13 residues. Germline assignment: CDR1 LNHNV and CDR2 YYDKDF (reference sequence). The V end lost 3 bases, the J end lost 8 bases, and 13 bases lay between the germline ends. This CDR3 is CATSSVPTTGYTF. As DNA, the CDR3 is TGTGCCACCAGCAGCGTCCCCACCACGGGCTACACCTTC.

This clonotype was detected many times. The V gene is TRBV6-1, the J gene TRBJ2-5; 7 bases map to TRBD2. CDR3 size: 14 residues. In germline, CDR1 is MNHNS, CDR2 SASEGT. Trimming took 8 bases from V and 2 from J; bases not matched to a gene: 8. The CDR3 sequence: CASWRGSFQETQYF. The DNA for the CDR3 is TGTGCCAGCTGGCGGGGGTCCTTTCAAGAGACCCAGTACTTC.

This clonotype was counted at least ten times. The rearrangement links TRBV14 to TRBJ2-3; perhaps TRBD1 as D (5 bases). CDR1 is SGHDN, CDR2 FVKESK, per germline. This CDR3 has 14 amino acids. The V end was cut by 1 base, the J end by 10 bases, with 15 bases between. The chain's CDR3 is CASSQVGGAMAQYF. CDR3 nucleotides: TGTGCCAGCAGCCAAGTAGGTGGGGCGATGGCGCAGTATTTT. Drawing the rest from reference TRBV14 and TRBJ2-3, the complete variable domain is EAGVTQFPSHSVIEKGQTVTLRCDPISGHDNLYWYRRVMGKEIKFLLHFVKESKQDESGMPNNRFLAERTGGTYSTLKVQPAELEDSGVYFCASSQVGGAMAQYFGPGTRLTVL.

Worth noting for this clonotype: A much bigger clone sits one base away, suggesting this may be a read error. The V call is TRBV27, the J call TRBJ2-7; tentatively, D is TRBD1 (5 bases). The CDR3 is 15 amino acids. Between the trimmed V and J ends, which lost 6 bases and 2 bases, there was a span of 17 bases. Germline V gene data show CDR1 as MNHEY and CDR2 as SMNVEV (reference sequence). The CDR3 bases are TGTGCCAGCAGCCACCAGCGACAGAGCCCCTACGAGCAGTACTTC. Translating it yields CASSHQRQSPYEQYF.

This clonotype has at least ten counts. This chain connects TRBV3-1 to TRBJ2-7, with 9 bases fitting TRBD2. The CDR3 totals 16 residues. J gave up 3 bases and V 0 bases, and 6 bases lay outside the gene matches. Germline V CDR1 and CDR2: LGHDT, YNNKEL (reference sequence). CDR3: CASSQDRLAGLYEQYF. In nucleotides, the CDR3 is TGTGCCAGCAGCCAAGATCGGCTAGCGGGGCTCTACGAGCAGTACTTC.

The rearrangement links TRBV5-1 to TRBJ1-1; 9 nucleotides line up with TRBD1. V lost 4 bases and J lost 4; bases outside the gene matches: 5. CDR1 is SGHRS and CDR2 is YFSETQ in the germline V gene. This CDR3 contains 14 residues. CDR3 DNA sequence: TGCGCCAGCAGCCCCGGGACAGGGATCACTGAAGCTTTCTTT. It encodes CASSPGTGITEAFF.

The chain is built from TRBV20-1 and TRBJ1-4; D not certain. This CDR3 comprises 15 residues. Trimming stripped 0 bases from V and 0 bases from J, with 8 bases between. Per the germline V gene, CDR1 is DFQATT and CDR2 is SNEGSKA (reference sequence). The CDR3 is CSARDSPATNEKLFF. Here the CDR3 DNA reads TGCAGTGCTAGAGATAGCCCAGCAACTAATGAAAAACTGTTTTTT.

The V call is TRBV6-1, the J call TRBJ2-7; 11 positions agree with TRBD1. With 8 bases clipped from V and 7 bases from J, the junction kept 13 bases outside the gene matches. This CDR3 is built from 15 residues. The germline gives CDR1 MNHNS, CDR2 SASEGT. As DNA, the CDR3 is TGTGCCAGCTCCGACCCGGGACAGGGGGACTATGAGCAGTACTTC. This translates into CASSDPGQGDYEQYF.

This clonotype appeared a few times. This chain connects TRBV29-1 to TRBJ2-7; perhaps TRBD1 as D (6 bases). V lost 8 bases, J lost 3 bases, and 17 bases lay in between. Germline loops: CDR1 SQVTM, CDR2 ANQGSEA. The CDR3 spans 13 residues. CDR3 nucleotide sequence: TGCAGCCCTACAGGGCAAGGTGGCTACGAGCAGTACTTC. Amino acid sequence: CSPTGQGGYEQYF.

This clonotype was seen repeatedly, ten times or more. This chain connects TRBV20-1 to TRBJ1-1; maybe TRBD1 (5 bases). Trimming left V 1 base short and J 4 bases short, with 10 bases between. The CDR3 totals 13 residues. Germline V gene lookup returns CDR1 DFQATT and CDR2 SNEGSKA (reference sequence). CDR3 DNA: TGCAGTGCTAGAGGGGGGACCAGCACTGAAGCTTTCTTT. Amino acid sequence: CSARGGTSTEAFF.

This chain connects TRBV30 to TRBJ2-3; TRBD2 matches at 10 bases. Trimming removed 4 bases from V and 3 bases from J; junction bases left unmatched: 1. The CDR3 is 13 amino acids. Germline values: CDR1 GTSNPN, CDR2 SVGIG (reference sequence). DNA for the CDR3: TGTGCCTGGACTAGCGGGAGAACAGATACGCAGTATTTT. Translated, it gives CAWTSGRTDTQYF.

With regard to this clonotype: Since a much larger clone is just one base distant, this may be a read error. The chain joins TRBV5-1 to TRBJ2-2; D is possibly TRBD1 or TRBD2 (5 bases each). The CDR3 runs to 14 residues. The V gene's germline CDR1 is SGHRS and CDR2 YFSETQ. Trimming removed 7 bases at V and 3 bases at J, with 13 bases between. CDR3 region: CASGLRADTGELFF. The CDR3 DNA follows: TGCGCCAGCGGACTCAGGGCGGACACCGGGGAGCTGTTTTTT.

The table lists this clonotype with a few counts. The chain joins TRBV7-9 to TRBJ1-2, with D tentatively TRBD1 (5 bases). The CDR3 runs 13 residues. V lost 3 bases to trimming and J lost 8 bases, with 13 bases between them. CDR1 and CDR2 (germline): SEHNR, FQNEAQ (reference sequence). CDR3 nucleotides: TGTGCCAGCAGCTTGGGGTACAGGTCAGGCTACACCTTC. It is translated as CASSLGYRSGYTF.

At least ten counts were recorded for this clonotype. The CDR3 sequence: CASSPGVQGKNIQYF. The CDR3 coding sequence is TGTGCCAGCAGCCCAGGGGTCCAGGGCAAAAACATTCAGTACTTC. V gene TRBV6-1 combines with J gene TRBJ2-4, with D perhaps TRBD1 (6 bases). The germline V and J ends were trimmed by 6 bases and 3 bases, with 15 bases remaining between them. Germline V gene sequence: CDR1 MNHNS, CDR2 SASEGT. The CDR3 extends over 15 amino acids.

The chain employs TRBV7-3 and TRBJ2-7; possible D gene TRBD1, 6 bases. Per germline, CDR1 SGHTA and CDR2 FQGTGA. The CDR3 runs 15 residues. The ends were cut back, 2 bases at V and 6 bases at J, with 17 bases in the middle. The CDR3 spells CASSLDGGLRSEQYF. For the CDR3, the DNA is TGTGCCAGCAGCTTAGATGGGGGCTTGCGGTCCGAGCAGTACTTC.

V is TRBV10-3 and J is TRBJ1-1, with 10 bases fitting TRBD1. With V trimmed by 6 bases and J by 3 bases, 4 bases remained unmatched. CDR1 ENHRY and CDR2 SYGVKD come from the germline V gene. The CDR3 sequence is 14 residues long. In DNA form, the CDR3 reads TGTGCCATCAGAAGCGGACAGGGGGACACTGAAGCTTTCTTT. Its protein product is CAIRSGQGDTEAFF.

Note on this clonotype: With a much larger clone just one base away, this may be a read error. The rearrangement joins TRBV3-1 to TRBJ2-3, with D perhaps TRBD2 (5 bases). Germline loops: CDR1 LGHDT, CDR2 YNNKEL (reference sequence). The CDR3 extends over 14 amino acids. Trimming cost V 1 base and J 6 bases, with 11 bases left between them. CDR3 in amino acids: CASSQATRRDTQYF. CDR3 nucleotide sequence: TGTGCCAGCAGCCAAGCCACACGGAGGGATACGCAGTATTTT.

This chain joins TRBV20-1 and TRBJ2-2; D is undetermined. The CDR3 sequence is 12 residues long. The germline V gene encodes CDR1 DFQATT and CDR2 SNEGSKA (reference sequence). Trimming cost V 5 bases and J 1 base, with 5 bases left between them. CDR3 nucleotide sequence: TGCAGTGCTTCAGGGAACACCGGGGAGCTGTTTTTT. This encodes CSASGNTGELFF.

This clonotype was seen only a few times. The V gene is TRBV30, the J gene TRBJ2-7; D tentatively reads TRBD1 or TRBD2 (5 bases each). CDR1 and CDR2 (germline): GTSNPN, SVGIG (reference sequence). The CDR3 extends over 13 amino acids. V was cut by 5 bases and J by 6 bases, with 17 bases left in between. In nucleotides, the CDR3 is TGTGCCTGGTCCGGGACCCCAGTTCCCGAGCAGTACTTC. Translated: CAWSGTPVPEQYF.

The chain recombines TRBV6-2 or TRBV6-3 with TRBJ2-3, with TRBD2 identical over 10 bases. This CDR3 has 14 amino acids. Germline CDR1 reads MNHEY; CDR2 reads SVGEGT. Trimming cost V 9 bases and J 1 base; bases outside gene matches: 4. In DNA, the CDR3 is TGTGCCAGTCTAGCGGGAGTAGGCACAGATACGCAGTATTTT. This gives the protein CASLAGVGTDTQYF.